Below are 13 T cell receptor beta chains sequenced from a single sample in a study of cytomegalovirus exposure and HLA in healthy donors. Sequencing was performed with immunoSEQ multiplex PCR; in TCRdb, only in-frame clones are kept and a portion is missing. The table has more than 50,000 clones, just under 95% seen once. The specimen sequenced was PBMCs. These receptors originate from a young man in good health and CMV-seronegative.

The V and J genes are TRBV15 and TRBJ2-7; the match to TRBD1 covers 8 bases. The CDR3 totals 15 residues. V shed 1 base, J shed 1 base, and the junction held 3 bases outside the gene matches. The germline V gene encodes CDR1 LNHNV and CDR2 YYDKDF (reference sequence). CDR3 bases: TGTGCCACCAGCAGAGGCGGGACAGGTTCCTACGAGCAGTACTTC. It codes for CATSRGGTGSYEQYF.

This clone was detected only once. Other DNA sequences of this sample code for an identical CDR3. The V gene is TRBV11-2, the J gene TRBJ2-3; D gene ambiguous. Trimming stripped 5 bases from V and 3 bases from J, with 6 bases between. CDR1 is SGHAT and CDR2 is FQNNGV in the germline V gene. The CDR3 runs 12 residues. Here the CDR3 reads CASSLRTDTQYF. CDR3 sequence (DNA): TGTGCCAGCAGCCTAAGAACAGATACGCAGTATTTT.

V usage is TRBV5-6 and J usage is TRBJ2-5; no clear D gene. The CDR3 is made up of 14 amino acids. Germline V gene lookup returns CDR1 SGHDT and CDR2 YYEEEE. Between the trimmed V and J ends, which lost 0 bases and 0 bases, there was a span of 6 bases. The CDR3 DNA reads TGTGCCAGCAGCTTGGGGGCAGACCAAGAGACCCAGTACTTC. This translates into CASSLGADQETQYF.

This clone was counted a single time. The V call is TRBV13, the J call TRBJ2-7; TRBD2 agrees at 10 bases. CDR1 and CDR2 from the germline V gene are PRHDT and FYEKMQ (reference sequence). The CDR3 has 14 amino acids. The trim removed 5 bases at V and 3 bases at J, leaving 4 bases unmatched. CDR3 protein: CASSGGTSDYEQYF. DNA of the CDR3: TGTGCCAGCAGCGGCGGGACTAGCGACTACGAGCAGTACTTC.

The V gene is TRBV7-2, the J gene TRBJ2-7, with TRBD2 as a possible D gene (5 bases). V shed 5 bases and J shed 5 bases, with 19 bases lying between them. The CDR3 has 15 residues. The germline gives CDR1 SGHTA, CDR2 FQGNSA. The chain's CDR3 is CASSPSRRALNEQYF. DNA of the CDR3: TGTGCCAGCAGCCCCTCCCGGCGGGCTCTCAACGAGCAGTACTTC.

V and J are TRBV2 and TRBJ1-4, with 9 bases matching TRBD1. The V gene's germline CDR1 is SNHLY and CDR2 FYNNEI. This CDR3 comprises 14 residues. The junction had 9 bases not matched to a gene; V was cut back by 8 bases and J by 8 bases. CDR3 DNA sequence: TGTGCCAGCCGCCGGGGACAGGGAGTAGAAAAACTGTTTTTT. It encodes CASRRGQGVEKLFF.

Here the CDR3 reads CATSRGPLYGYTF. The DNA for the CDR3 is TGTGCCACCAGCAGAGGTCCACTCTATGGCTACACCTTC. The rearrangement uses TRBV15 and TRBJ1-2; D is unresolved. V gave up 1 base and J gave up 4 bases, with 7 bases separating them. CDR1 is LNHNV, CDR2 YYDKDF, per germline (reference sequence). The CDR3 contains 13 residues. Looking up the rest from reference TRBV15 and TRBJ1-2 gives the full variable domain: DAMVIQNPRYQVTQFGKPVTLSCSQTLNHNVMYWYQQKSSQAPKLLFHYYDKDFNNEADTPDNFQSRRPNTSFCFLDIRSPGLGDTAMYLCATSRGPLYGYTFGSGTRLTVV.

The chain is built from TRBV29-1 and TRBJ2-1; TRBD2 matches at 11 bases. This CDR3 contains 13 residues. J lost 8 bases, V lost 5 bases, and 5 bases had no gene match. Germline-derived CDR1 and CDR2 are SQVTM and ANQGSEA. The CDR3 bases are TGCAGCGTTAGTAGCGGGAGGGGAGATGAGCAGTTCTTC. Encoded protein: CSVSSGRGDEQFF.

The V gene is TRBV7-2, the J gene TRBJ2-7; no definite D call. V shed 5 bases and J shed 3 bases, with 17 bases lying between them. The CDR3 spans 15 residues. Germline CDR1 reads SGHTA; CDR2 reads FQGNSA. CDR3 protein: CASSPQAAGFYEQYF. CDR3 nucleotides: TGTGCCAGCAGCCCCCAGGCTGCAGGATTCTACGAGCAGTACTTC.

J is TRBJ1-2 and V is TRBV6-5; 8 bases are a match to TRBD1. The CDR3 is 13 residues long. V gave up 6 bases and J gave up 2 bases; unmatched junction bases: 2. The V gene's germline CDR1 is MNHEY and CDR2 SVGAGI. The CDR3 here is CASRDRVNYGYTF. The CDR3 DNA sequence: TGTGCCAGCAGGGACAGGGTGAACTATGGCTACACCTTC.

The chain is built from TRBV6-1 and TRBJ1-2; TRBD1 agrees at 7 bases. CDR1 is MNHNS and CDR2 is SASEGT in the germline V gene. The J segment lost 6 bases and the V segment lost 7 bases, leaving 5 bases of the junction unmatched. The CDR3 spans 12 residues. The CDR3 DNA follows: TGTGCCAGCACTGACAGGGTGAATGGCTACACCTTC. Translating gives CASTDRVNGYTF.

The chain uses TRBV5-1 and TRBJ2-3, with TRBD2 matching 7 bases. The CDR3 runs to 14 residues. The V segment lost 4 bases and the J segment 4 bases; nucleotides outside the gene matches: 6. Germline-derived CDR1 and CDR2 are SGHRS and YFSETQ. CDR3 sequence (DNA): TGCGCCAGCAGCCCGCCCGCGGGGGCAGATACGCAGTATTTT. This codes for CASSPPAGADTQYF.

This chain connects TRBV19 to TRBJ2-1, with 11 bases that match TRBD2. CDR3 length: 15 residues. Losses at the gene ends were 5 bases for V and 10 bases for J; bases not matched to a gene: 10. Germline CDR1 LNHDA, CDR2 SQIVND (reference sequence). The CDR3, as DNA: TGTGCCAGTAGTGCCCGGACTAGCGGGCCCGCCGAGCAGTTCTTC. As protein: CASSARTSGPAEQFF.